The present T cell receptor (beta chain) was sequenced within a study of blood T cell repertoires in COVID-19. About the research overall: Sites across the United States, Italy and Spain contributed samples from acute and convalescent COVID-19. The analysed material was cDNA or gDNA that came from T cells, B-cell-depleted T cells, or PBMCs.

The authors' processing: Estimated nucleated cell counts came from reference gene primer amplification. TCRdb keeps only in-frame clones here, not all; method: immunoSEQ multiplex PCR. For V, J and clone size, that table is used; D and trimming come from the DNA. The top ten hold about 0.7% of the sample, which has more than 250,000 clones, around 90% seen once. CDR3 length: 14 residues. The V and J ends lost 3 bases and 1 base respectively, with 10 bases between them. Germline V gene lookup returns CDR1 LNHDA and CDR2 SQIVND (reference sequence). The receptor's source is a human donor in a cohort sampled during active COVID-19. The sample was peripheral blood. The chain is built from TRBV19 and TRBJ2-7; D is undetermined. The CDR3 region is CASSMNGGSYEQYF. CDR3 coding DNA: TGTGCCAGTAGTATGAACGGCGGTTCCTACGAGCAGTACTTC.